A selection of T cell receptor beta chains follows, all from one sample in a study of blood T cell repertoires in COVID-19. This table comes from immunoSEQ multiplex PCR, and its TCRdb copy is limited to in-frame clones, with some not included. The sample contains about 300,000 clones, around 90% of which appear only once. Sample: PBMCs or T cells enriched from blood (not recorded which). The receptor set was obtained from a woman aged 25 to 39 who had recovered from COVID-19. Both conserved end residues are part of each CDR3. Each record gives: V gene, D gene, clone size, J gene, CDR3 DNA, CDR3 protein. The D gene is left open where the match is weak. Not all rows give a size; the values are once, few, many and, for expanded clones, a class.

V gene: TRBV19
D gene: NA
clone size: NA
J gene: TRBJ1-1
CDR3 DNA: TGTGCCAGTAGTATAACTCCAGGGTCCACTGAAGCTTTCTTT
CDR3 protein: CASSITPGSTEAFF

V gene: TRBV3-1/TRBV3-2
D gene: NA
clone size: NA
J gene: TRBJ1-5
CDR3 DNA: TGTGCCAGCAGCCAATCGGACAAACCGACTTTCCATAGCAATCAGCCCCAGCATTTT
CDR3 protein: CASSQSDKPTFHSNQPQHF

V gene: TRBV7-9
D gene: TRBD1
clone size: NA
J gene: TRBJ1-2
CDR3 DNA: TGTGCCAGCAGCTCACAGGGGGAAATGAAGGATGGCTACACCTTC
CDR3 protein: CASSSQGEMKDGYTF

V gene: TRBV30
D gene: NA
clone size: NA
J gene: TRBJ1-1
CDR3 DNA: TGTGCCTGGAGTGAACTCGCGAACACTGAAGCTTTCTTT
CDR3 protein: CAWSELANTEAFF

V gene: TRBV7-2
D gene: NA
clone size: NA
J gene: TRBJ1-2
CDR3 DNA: TGTGCCAGCAGCTTAATGGTAGACTATGGCTACACCTTC
CDR3 protein: CASSLMVDYGYTF

V gene: TRBV23-1
D gene: NA
clone size: NA
J gene: TRBJ2-5
CDR3 DNA: TGCGCCAGAACTACAGAGACCCAGTACTTC
CDR3 protein: CARTTETQYF

V gene: TRBV27
D gene: TRBD1
clone size: NA
J gene: TRBJ1-2
CDR3 DNA: TGTGCCAGCAGTTACTCAGGGGGCGTAGGCTATGGCTACACCTTC
CDR3 protein: CASSYSGGVGYGYTF

V gene: TRBV5-1
D gene: NA
clone size: NA
J gene: TRBJ2-2
CDR3 DNA: TGCGCCAGCAGCTTTTCATGGGTCCCCCAGGACACCGGGGAGCTGTTTTTT
CDR3 protein: CASSFSWVPQDTGELFF

V gene: TRBV5-1
D gene: TRBD2
clone size: few
J gene: TRBJ2-3
CDR3 DNA: TGCGCCAGCAGCCACCTTCTAGCGGGAGGGCCACGAGGGGCAGATACGCAGTATTTT
CDR3 protein: CASSHLLAGGPRGADTQYF

V gene: TRBV7-9
D gene: NA
clone size: NA
J gene: TRBJ2-6
CDR3 DNA: TGTGCCAGCAGCTTCCGGAGCTCTGGGGCCAACGTCCTGACTTTC
CDR3 protein: CASSFRSSGANVLTF

V gene: TRBV19
D gene: NA
clone size: NA
J gene: TRBJ2-1
CDR3 DNA: TGTGCCAGTAGTATTGAGGGATCGGTCAATGAGCAGTTCTTC
CDR3 protein: CASSIEGSVNEQFF

V gene: TRBV4-1
D gene: NA
clone size: NA
J gene: TRBJ2-1
CDR3 DNA: TGCGCCAGCAGCCAAGGGGCCTCTCAGTTCTTC
CDR3 protein: CASSQGASQFF

V gene: TRBV14
D gene: TRBD1
clone size: NA
J gene: TRBJ2-4
CDR3 DNA: TGTGCCAGCAGCGGACAGGGGTGGAACATTCAGTACTTC
CDR3 protein: CASSGQGWNIQYF

V gene: TRBV6-5
D gene: TRBD1
clone size: NA
J gene: TRBJ2-1
CDR3 DNA: TGTGCCAGCAGTTACTCTGGGACAGGGGTAGGCAATGAGCAGTTCTTC
CDR3 protein: CASSYSGTGVGNEQFF

V gene: TRBV7-2
D gene: TRBD1
clone size: NA
J gene: TRBJ1-6
CDR3 DNA: TGTGCCAGCAGCTTAGGGCAGGGGGCAAATTCACCCCTCCACTTT
CDR3 protein: CASSLGQGANSPLHF

V gene: TRBV20-1
D gene: NA
clone size: NA
J gene: TRBJ2-5
CDR3 DNA: TGCAGTGCTGGACTACCTCAGTACTTC
CDR3 protein: CSAGLPQYF

V gene: TRBV28
D gene: TRBD2
clone size: NA
J gene: TRBJ2-1
CDR3 DNA: TGTGCCAGCAGTCCCCTGGGAGGGGCGGTCAGTGAGCAGTTCTTC
CDR3 protein: CASSPLGGAVSEQFF

V gene: TRBV6-2/TRBV6-3
D gene: TRBD2
clone size: NA
J gene: TRBJ2-2
CDR3 DNA: TGTGCCAGCAGTGGAACTAGCGGGAGGGCCAACACCGGGGAGCTGTTTTTT
CDR3 protein: CASSGTSGRANTGELFF

V gene: TRBV5-1
D gene: TRBD2
clone size: few
J gene: TRBJ2-1
CDR3 DNA: TGCGCCAGCAGCCAGGCAGGACTAGCGGGAAACAATGAGCAGTTCTTC
CDR3 protein: CASSQAGLAGNNEQFF

V gene: TRBV12-3/TRBV12-4
D gene: NA
clone size: NA
J gene: TRBJ1-6
CDR3 DNA: TGTGCCAGCAGTTTCAGGGAGGGATCACCCCTCCACTTT
CDR3 protein: CASSFREGSPLHF

V gene: TRBV6-5
D gene: NA
clone size: NA
J gene: TRBJ1-2
CDR3 DNA: TGTGCCAGCAGTAAAACCCGGACAGAGAATGGCTACACCTTC
CDR3 protein: CASSKTRTENGYTF

V gene: TRBV30
D gene: NA
clone size: NA
J gene: TRBJ1-1
CDR3 DNA: TGTGCCTGGAGGGTACAGATGAACACTGAAGCTTTCTTT
CDR3 protein: CAWRVQMNTEAFF